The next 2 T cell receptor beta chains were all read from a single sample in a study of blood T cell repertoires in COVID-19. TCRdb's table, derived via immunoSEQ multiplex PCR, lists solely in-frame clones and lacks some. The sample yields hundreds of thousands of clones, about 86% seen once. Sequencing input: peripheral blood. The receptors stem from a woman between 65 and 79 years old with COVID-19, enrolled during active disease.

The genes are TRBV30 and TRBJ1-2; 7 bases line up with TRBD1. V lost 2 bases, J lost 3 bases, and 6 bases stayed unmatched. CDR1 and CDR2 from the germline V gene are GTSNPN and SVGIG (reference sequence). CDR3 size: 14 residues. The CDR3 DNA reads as TGTGCCTGGAGTCCGGGACAGCTATACTATGGCTACACCTTC. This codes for CAWSPGQLYYGYTF.

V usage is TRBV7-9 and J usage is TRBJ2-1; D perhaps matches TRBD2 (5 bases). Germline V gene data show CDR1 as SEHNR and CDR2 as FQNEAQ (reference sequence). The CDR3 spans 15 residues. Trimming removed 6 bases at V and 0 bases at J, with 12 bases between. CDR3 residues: CASSRGWSSYNEQFF. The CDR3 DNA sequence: TGTGCCAGCAGTCGCGGGTGGAGCTCCTACAATGAGCAGTTCTTC.